There are many counts of the clone carrying this TCR beta chain. Its antigen remains unidentified. The source of the sample is a study of T-cell memory formation after mild COVID-19. About the research overall: TCR clustering was largely donor specific.

Barcoded TCR alpha and TCR beta cDNA libraries with UMIs came from 5'RACE using constant-segment primers. TCRdb redid the calling of the 5' RACE reads with MiXCR, one entry per CDR3 protein. This sample has 130,000 to 150,000 distinct CDR3 sequences, with approximately 6% found just once. This CDR3 is 17 amino acids long. V trimming: 6 bases; J trimming: 1 base; junction bases outside the gene matches: 15. Study-level points and caveats: Cross-reactive memory appears to have joined, as suggested by some responding clones showing up in pre-infection memory.

The V gene is TRBV12-3 or TRBV12-4, the J gene TRBJ2-7; 7 bases align to TRBD2. The sample consisted of PBMCs or a T cell subset sorted from them (not recorded which). The receptor comes from an adult woman who had mild COVID-19 (a few samples of this study predate the infection). Cell type and time point are not known. The CDR3 nucleotides are TGTGCCAGCAGGAAAAGCGGGGCCGTCGGGAGTTCCTACGAGCAGTACTTC. Translated, it gives CASRKSGAVGSSYEQYF.